These 25 T cell receptor beta chains were sequenced from one sample in a study of breast tumors, draining lymph nodes, adjacent tissues. Breast cancer patients provided tissue from their axillary draining lymph nodes. TCRdb processed the multiplex PCR reads anew with MiXCR; each CDR3 protein has one entry. The sample contains over 200,000 distinct CDR3 sequences, less than 45% of which appear only once. The sample consisted of axillary lymph node tissue. These receptors all come from a female donor with breast cancer. Some clones in this sample may be carry-over from other donors' samples.

This rearrangement joins TRBV15 to TRBJ2-1, with 14 bases that match TRBD2. Losses at the gene ends were 1 base for V and 5 bases for J; bases not matched to a gene: 1. The length of the CDR3 is 16 residues. CDR1 LNHNV and CDR2 YYDKDF come from the germline V gene (reference sequence). The CDR3 DNA is TGTGCCACCAGCAGAGGACTAGCGGGGGGGAACAATGAGCAGTTCTTC. It translates to CATSRGLAGGNNEQFF.

By share, this clonotype ranks as medium-sized. The rearrangement uses TRBV20-1 and TRBJ2-7; no definite D call. The CDR3 contains 14 residues. Germline CDR1 reads DFQATT; CDR2 reads SNEGSKA (reference sequence). V lost 4 bases and J 4 bases, leaving 17 bases between the germline ends. CDR3 DNA sequence: TGCAGTGCTACGACCCCTAGGAACGGGTACGAGCAGTACTTC. It encodes CSATTPRNGYEQYF.

This clonotype was counted ten times or more. The chain is built from TRBV9 and TRBJ2-1; 10 bases line up with TRBD2. Germline values: CDR1 SGDLS, CDR2 YYNGEE. V was clipped by 0 bases and J by 8 bases; unmatched bases: 2. This CDR3 has 14 residues. The CDR3 DNA reads TGTGCCAGCAGCGTAGGGCTAGCGGGGGATGAGCAGTTCTTC. Protein: CASSVGLAGDEQFF.

This sequence joins TRBV6-1 and TRBJ2-7, with 7 bases aligning to TRBD1. Germline CDR1 reads MNHNS; CDR2 reads SASEGT. This CDR3 is built from 13 residues. J gave up 2 bases and V 7 bases, and 5 bases lay outside the gene matches. CDR3 DNA: TGTGCCAGCAACCTCGACAGGGCCTACGAGCAGTACTTC. Residues: CASNLDRAYEQYF.

There are many counts of this clonotype. This chain joins TRBV5-1 and TRBJ2-7; D unclear. The V gene lost 1 base and the J gene lost 2 bases, with 13 bases spanning the gap. CDR3 length: 15 amino acids. From germline, CDR1 is SGHRS and CDR2 YFSETQ. The CDR3 nucleotides are TGCGCCAGCAGCTTGTTTTCGGGCCAGCCCTACGAGCAGTACTTC. Translation gives CASSLFSGQPYEQYF.

This clonotype appeared many times. The chain employs TRBV19 and TRBJ1-5, with 7 bases aligning to TRBD1. V dropped 3 bases and J dropped 5; count of bases not matched to a gene: 7. Per the germline V gene, CDR1 is LNHDA and CDR2 is SQIVND (reference sequence). CDR3 size: 15 residues. CDR3 residues: CASSMGRGLYQPQHF. CDR3 DNA sequence: TGTGCCAGTAGTATGGGAAGGGGGCTCTATCAGCCCCAGCATTTT.

This clonotype was seen repeatedly, ten times or more. V usage is TRBV5-8 and J usage is TRBJ2-5, with D possibly TRBD2 on 5 matching bases. This CDR3 spans 15 amino acids. V lost 0 bases to trimming and J lost 5 bases, with 14 bases between them. The germline V gene has CDR1 SGHTS and CDR2 YDEGEE. CDR3 sequence (DNA): TGTGCCAGCAGCTTGGGATTGAACCCGGGGGAGACCCAGTACTTC. This sequence encodes CASSLGLNPGETQYF.

This clonotype was seen more than once but under ten times. The chain is built from TRBV4-2 and TRBJ1-3; perhaps TRBD1 as D (5 bases). This CDR3 spans 14 amino acids. Germline assignment: CDR1 LGHNA and CDR2 YNFKEQ. The V end lost 2 bases, the J end lost 2 bases, and 7 bases lay between the germline ends. The CDR3 is CASSQQGAGNTIYF. The DNA for the CDR3 is TGTGCCAGCAGCCAACAGGGCGCTGGAAACACCATATATTTT.

This clonotype was found many times. V and J are TRBV5-1 and TRBJ2-7; 7 positions agree with TRBD2. V was pared by 3 bases and J by 2 bases, with 8 bases of the junction left unmatched. The CDR3 totals 15 residues. CDR1 SGHRS and CDR2 YFSETQ come from the germline V gene. The CDR3: CASSSTSALPYEQYF. CDR3 in DNA: TGCGCCAGCAGCTCTACTAGCGCTCTCCCCTACGAGCAGTACTTC. The full variable domain, rest sourced from reference TRBV5-1 and TRBJ2-7, is KAGVTQTPRYLIKTRGQQVTLSCSPISGHRSVSWYQQTPGQGLQFLFEYFSETQRNKGNFPGRFSGRQFSNSRSEMNVSTLELGDSALYLCASSSTSALPYEQYFGPGTRLTVT.

This clonotype was counted many times. The rearrangement links TRBV11-2 to TRBJ2-3; D is uncertain. The end of the DNA is better explained by TRBJ2-7, so the J call may be wrong. The CDR3 totals 12 residues. The germline V gene has CDR1 SGHAT and CDR2 FQNNGV. The CDR3 protein is CASSQGGNEQYF. CDR3 in DNA: TGTGCCAGCAGCCAAGGCGGTAACGAGCAGTACTTC.

This clonotype was observed at least ten times. The V gene is TRBV10-2, the J gene TRBJ2-1, with 7 bases fitting TRBD2. Germline V gene data show CDR1 as WSHSY and CDR2 as SAAADI. CDR3 length: 14 residues. Trimming removed 6 bases from V and 4 bases from J; junction bases left unmatched: 6. DNA for the CDR3: TGCGCCAGCAGGCGAGCGGGACCTTACAATGAGCAGTTCTTC. This codes for CASRRAGPYNEQFF.

This clonotype has a count of ten or more. The chain employs TRBV7-3 and TRBJ2-2, with 8 bases identical to TRBD1. V lost 6 bases, J lost 3 bases, and 3 bases stayed unmatched. Germline CDR1 and CDR2: SGHTA and FQGTGA. This CDR3 is 14 amino acids long. DNA for the CDR3: TGTGCCAGCAGAGCGACAGGGGACACCGGGGAGCTGTTTTTT. Amino acid sequence: CASRATGDTGELFF.

Notes on this clonotype: One end of the junction fails to match germline, which may point to a read error. CDR3 amino acids: CSAGDLRATASYEQYF. The DNA of the CDR3 is TGCAGTGCTGGAGATTTGCGAGCAACCGCCTCCTACGAGCAGTACTTC. The chain employs TRBV20-1 and TRBJ2-7; D gene ambiguous. Germline values: CDR1 DFQATT, CDR2 SNEGSKA (reference sequence). The CDR3 consists of 16 residues.

The chain recombines TRBV2 with TRBJ2-5; 11 positions match TRBD2. The length of the CDR3 is 16 residues. Germline values: CDR1 SNHLY, CDR2 FYNNEI. Unmatched junction bases numbered 10, after V lost 3 bases and J lost 7 bases. CDR3 nucleotide sequence: TGTGCCAGCAGTGATATCACTAGCGGGAGTTCCGGGACCCAGTACTTC. This encodes CASSDITSGSSGTQYF.

This clonotype was seen at least ten times. The genes are TRBV19 and TRBJ1-2; D might be TRBD1 (5 bases). The germline CDR1 and CDR2 sequences are LNHDA and SQIVND (reference sequence). V lost 5 bases and J 0 bases, leaving 13 bases between the germline ends. The CDR3 is 15 residues long. The CDR3 DNA reads TGTGCCAGTAGTGCAACAGGTCGCGCTAACTATGGCTACACCTTC. Its translation is CASSATGRANYGYTF.

This clonotype was seen only once. The V and J genes are TRBV2 and TRBJ2-1; TRBD2 matches at 10 bases. The CDR3 has 13 amino acids. With 5 bases clipped from V and 6 bases from J, the junction kept 1 base outside the gene matches. The germline gives CDR1 SNHLY, CDR2 FYNNEI. CDR3 loop: CASSSGRGNEQFF. CDR3 nucleotide sequence: TGTGCCAGCAGTAGCGGGAGGGGCAATGAGCAGTTCTTC.

This clonotype was counted many times. The V call is TRBV7-2, the J call TRBJ2-7, with TRBD1 matching over 9 bases. V shed 1 base and J 5 bases; nucleotides not matched to a gene: 3. The germline CDR1 and CDR2 sequences are SGHTA and FQGNSA. This CDR3 region has 14 residues. CDR3 DNA sequence: TGTGCCAGCAGCTTAGGGGACAGGGCCCACGAGCAGTACTTC. Translation: CASSLGDRAHEQYF.

This rearrangement joins TRBV20-1 to TRBJ1-2; D gene uncertain. Per germline, CDR1 DFQATT and CDR2 SNEGSKA (reference sequence). The CDR3 totals 13 residues. The ends were cut back, 3 bases at V and 8 bases at J, with 16 bases in the middle. The CDR3 protein is CSASDSGAYGYTF. In DNA, the CDR3 is TGCAGTGCTAGTGATAGCGGAGCCTACGGCTACACCTTC.

There are many counts of this clonotype. J is TRBJ2-2 and V is TRBV29-1; TRBD2 aligns across 7 bases. The germline V gene has CDR1 SQVTM and CDR2 ANQGSEA. There are 14 residues in the CDR3. The V gene end was trimmed by 7 bases and the J gene end by 6 bases; junction bases not matched to a gene: 11. The CDR3: CSARTRRTSGELFF. In nucleotides, the CDR3 is TGCAGCGCCCGGACTAGGCGGACCTCCGGGGAGCTGTTTTTT.

This clonotype appeared many times. The V gene is TRBV15, the J gene TRBJ2-5; TRBD2 matches 11 bases. Germline loops: CDR1 LNHNV, CDR2 YYDKDF (reference sequence). Trimming removed 3 bases from V and 1 base from J; junction bases left unmatched: 4. The CDR3 sequence is 16 residues long. CDR3 region: CATSRLGTSGQETQYF. DNA of the CDR3: TGTGCCACCAGCAGGTTGGGGACTAGCGGCCAAGAGACCCAGTACTTC.

This clonotype was observed at least ten times. The chain carries TRBV20-1 and TRBJ2-6, with TRBD1 identical over 10 bases. Germline loops: CDR1 DFQATT, CDR2 SNEGSKA (reference sequence). This CDR3 is built from 17 residues. The V and J ends lost 0 bases and 2 bases, in that order; junction bases with no gene match: 4. The CDR3 reads CSARDRGQGTGANVLTF. DNA of the CDR3: TGCAGTGCTAGAGATAGGGGACAGGGGACTGGGGCCAACGTCCTGACTTTC.

This clonotype has only a few counts. A single base separates this from a much larger clone, so it may be a read error. The chain has TRBV9 and TRBJ2-6; maybe TRBD1 (6 bases). Germline loops: CDR1 SGDLS, CDR2 YYNGEE. The CDR3 covers 17 residues. The chain's CDR3 is CASSQGRGTSGATVLTF. Written as DNA, the CDR3 is TGTGCCAGCAGCCAGGGGAGAGGCACCTCTGGGGCCACCGTCCTGACTTTC.

The gene calls are TRBV20-1 and TRBJ2-1; D possibly matches TRBD1 or TRBD2 (5 bases each). The CDR3 covers 11 residues. The V gene lost 3 bases and the J gene lost 15 bases, with 15 bases spanning the gap. Germline V gene sequence: CDR1 DFQATT, CDR2 SNEGSKA (reference sequence). In DNA, the CDR3 is TGCAGTGCTAGGGGGACCAACTCATCGTTCTTC. This encodes CSARGTNSSFF.

This clonotype was seen repeatedly, ten times or more. V is TRBV5-6 and J is TRBJ1-6, with 8 bases fitting TRBD1. V was clipped by 0 bases and J by 9 bases; unmatched bases: 5. The CDR3 is 15 residues long. CDR1 and CDR2 from the germline V gene are SGHDT and YYEEEE. The CDR3 region has the DNA TGTGCCAGCAGCTTGGTTTCAGGGGGCCCTTCACCCCTCCACTTT. Amino acid sequence: CASSLVSGGPSPLHF.

The sample holds many counts of this clonotype. The V gene is TRBV15, the J gene TRBJ1-2; TRBD1 is a possible D gene (5 bases). V was shortened by 0 bases and J by 1 base, with 21 bases between the two germline ends. The CDR3 runs to 19 residues. CDR1 and CDR2 from the germline V gene are LNHNV and YYDKDF (reference sequence). This CDR3 is CATSRDPRGAKVDNYGYTF. The CDR3 bases are TGTGCCACCAGCAGAGATCCTCGAGGGGCGAAAGTTGATAACTATGGCTACACCTTC.